A selection of T cell receptor beta chains follows, all from one sample in a study of PD-1 blockade in mismatch repair-deficient tumors. This table comes from immunoSEQ multiplex PCR, and its TCRdb copy is limited to in-frame clones, with some not included. The sample lists about 34,000 clones, around 80% occurring once. The source was PBMCs, collected 6 weeks after starting pembrolizumab. These receptors came from an adult with mismatch repair-deficient cancer. CDR3s leave out the opening cysteine and the closing phenylalanine or tryptophan.

CDR3aa	v_gene	j_gene
SALTGGNEKLF	TRBV29-1	TRBJ1-4
ASSLQPRAGGGTGELF	TRBV27	TRBJ2-2
ASSIRPYKVYSNQPQH	TRBV19	TRBJ1-5
ASIKDRGPEAF	TRBV6-1	TRBJ1-1
AWSRSHGGSYNEQF	TRBV30	TRBJ2-1
ASSVSGSSGNTIY	TRBV9	TRBJ1-3
ASSAAQGAIQEKLF	TRBV9	TRBJ1-4
AWQAPHRTGGREQY	TRBV30	TRBJ2-7
ASSPPDTEAF	TRBV28	TRBJ1-1
ASSPSGTGNEQY	TRBV27	TRBJ2-7
ASSEGTGDYEQY	TRBV5-1	TRBJ2-7
SAREVTEAF	TRBV20-1	TRBJ1-1
ASSPWDRAETETQY	TRBV19	TRBJ2-5
ASSPSTGVIGKLF	TRBV18	TRBJ1-4
SIIAPDRYEQY	TRBV29-1	TRBJ2-7
ASSLQGNTEAF	TRBV11-1	TRBJ1-1
ASSQGTGGYNEQF	TRBV5-1	TRBJ2-1
ASSSGTSGQETQY	TRBV5-4	TRBJ2-5
ASSPPGGARKGEQF	TRBV18	TRBJ2-1
ASSVVGTGNEKLF	TRBV9	TRBJ1-4
ASSFDGDRGGHEQF	TRBV7-9	TRBJ2-1
ASTRLAGGLETQY	TRBV6-5	TRBJ2-5
ASSVGRGGPEAF	TRBV9	TRBJ1-1
ASSFWREIGTGELF	TRBV7-9	TRBJ2-2
ASSLGAGGNYGYT	TRBV5-1	TRBJ1-2
SARWGQGGSTEAF	TRBV29-1	TRBJ1-1
ASSDLLEQY	TRBV2	TRBJ2-7
ASSFYSEQY	TRBV7-2	TRBJ2-7
ASSYRRSDTGELF	TRBV6-6	TRBJ2-2
ASSDGTSGRPYNEQF	TRBV6-1	TRBJ2-1
ASKTFSGGHNEQF	TRBV2	TRBJ2-1
ASSTGTVNQPQH	TRBV19	TRBJ1-5
ASSDGTSGDRGETQY	TRBV10-2	TRBJ2-5
ASSLEVGLAGDLF	TRBV7-2	TRBJ2-1
ASEGLAGTYEQY	TRBV2	TRBJ2-7
ASSPLAGASYEQY	TRBV7-2	TRBJ2-7
ASSAPRQGAIEQY	TRBV13	TRBJ2-7
ASTPDSLSSYNSPLH	TRBV19	TRBJ1-6
ASSSGLYTGELF	TRBV7-2	TRBJ2-2
ASSRLGGGELF	TRBV7-3	TRBJ2-2
SVLKVQSSNQPQH	TRBV29-1	TRBJ1-5
ASSGTSGSHEQF	TRBV9	TRBJ2-1
ASKAEANSNQPQH	TRBV2	TRBJ1-5
ASSLGRLQGGAF	TRBV28	TRBJ1-1
ASSERGPFTDTQY	TRBV25-1	TRBJ2-3
ASSYSVGANQPQH	TRBV6-5	TRBJ1-5
SSTEPPGLAGVGEQF	TRBV29-1	TRBJ2-1
ASSPSPAGSHYGYT	TRBV9	TRBJ1-2
ASSLLQGSSGANVLT	TRBV5-6	TRBJ2-6
ASSFLTSGHSYEQY	TRBV5-6	TRBJ2-7
ASRVAGGPTDTQY	TRBV5-4	TRBJ2-3
ASSDGGSTDTQY	TRBV6-4	TRBJ2-3
ASRSRGAINSPLH	TRBV2	TRBJ1-6
ASSPPGGQGPQETQY	TRBV18	TRBJ2-5
ASSSPREEGYEQY	TRBV5-4	TRBJ2-7
ASSKTSGAGTGELF	TRBV5-5	TRBJ2-2
ASSHIDSGSYEQY	TRBV14	TRBJ2-7
ASILGLPPRTQY	TRBV4-1	TRBJ2-5
ASSDSGGSYGYT	TRBV6-4	TRBJ1-2